The 5 T cell receptor beta chains in this list originate from one sample, sequenced in a study of CD8 T cells in Susac syndrome. Random hexamers were used to reverse transcribe an amount of roughly 0.45 to 1 ug RNA. TCRdb reprocessed the immunoSEQ multiplex PCR reads via MiXCR and lists one record per CDR3 protein. The profile shows 150,000 to 200,000 distinct CDR3 sequences, 90% to 96% of them singletons. The sequencing sample was made of CD4+ T cells from PBMCs. All receptors derive from a human donor with multiple sclerosis.

V is TRBV2 and J is TRBJ2-1; TRBD2 matches at 12 bases. Germline-derived CDR1 and CDR2 are SNHLY and FYNNEI. V lost 5 bases and J lost 6; bases outside the gene matches: 5. The CDR3 is 15 residues long. The DNA for the CDR3 is TGTGCCAGCAGTCCCCTAGCGGGGGGGCTCAATGAGCAGTTCTTC. It translates to CASSPLAGGLNEQFF.

The V call is TRBV2, the J call TRBJ1-6; the D gene is possibly TRBD1 (5 bases). Germline V gene sequence: CDR1 SNHLY, CDR2 FYNNEI. This CDR3 is 17 amino acids long. The ends were cut back, 4 bases at V and 1 base at J, with 14 bases in the middle. CDR3 loop: CASSGPGLRSYNSPLHF. In DNA, the CDR3 is TGTGCCAGCAGTGGACCAGGGCTCCGGTCCTATAATTCACCCCTCCACTTT.

The chain carries TRBV30 and TRBJ1-2; D ambiguous. The CDR3 runs 12 residues. The germline V and J ends were trimmed by 7 bases and 8 bases, with 17 bases remaining between them. Germline V CDR1 and CDR2: GTSNPN, SVGIG (reference sequence). The CDR3 is CAYHLYPEGYTF. CDR3 DNA sequence: TGTGCCTACCACCTGTACCCTGAGGGCTACACCTTC. The full variable domain, with the rest looked up from reference TRBV30 and TRBJ1-2, is SQTIHQWPATLVQPVGSPLSLECTVEGTSNPNLYWYRQAAGRGLQLLFYSVGIGQISSEVPQNLSASRPQDRQFILSSKKLLLSDSGFYLCAYHLYPEGYTFGSGTRLTVV.

V is TRBV5-1 and J is TRBJ2-3, with 9 bases lining up with TRBD1. The length of the CDR3 is 17 residues. Trimming removed 2 bases from V and 2 bases from J; junction bases left unmatched: 9. CDR1 and CDR2 from the germline V gene are SGHRS and YFSETQ. The CDR3, as DNA: TGCGCCAGCAGCTTTGTCTCCGGGACAGGGCCCACAGATACGCAGTATTTT. Amino acid sequence: CASSFVSGTGPTDTQYF.

The genes are TRBV20-1 and TRBJ2-1; TRBD2 agrees at 7 bases. The CDR3 extends over 17 amino acids. With 1 base clipped from V and 9 bases from J, the junction kept 18 bases outside the gene matches. Germline assignment: CDR1 DFQATT and CDR2 SNEGSKA (reference sequence). CDR3 sequence reads: CSARAPRGTGGSAEQFF. The CDR3 DNA reads TGCAGTGCTAGAGCCCCCCGCGGGACGGGGGGTTCGGCTGAGCAGTTCTTC.